This TCR beta chain was sequenced for a study of T cell repertoires in cytomegalovirus infection. TCRdb re-derived calls from the reads in MiXCR, one entry per CDR3 protein. The sample has 480,000 or so distinct CDR3 sequences, 11% seen once. The CDR3 is 16 residues long. Germline CDR1 is SQVTM and CDR2 is ANQGSEA. The junction had 10 bases not matched to a gene; V was cut back by 1 base and J by 4 bases. Sequencing was performed on PBMCs. The J gene is TRBJ2-3, the V gene TRBV29-1, with 8 nucleotides matching TRBD2. The source of this sequence is a human donor in good health (CMV status not recorded). Some clones in this sample may be carry-over from other donors' samples. The CDR3 DNA follows: TGCAGCGTTGAAGGCTTTACTAGCGGCTGGCCAGATACGCAGTATTTT. Translating gives CSVEGFTSGWPDTQYF.